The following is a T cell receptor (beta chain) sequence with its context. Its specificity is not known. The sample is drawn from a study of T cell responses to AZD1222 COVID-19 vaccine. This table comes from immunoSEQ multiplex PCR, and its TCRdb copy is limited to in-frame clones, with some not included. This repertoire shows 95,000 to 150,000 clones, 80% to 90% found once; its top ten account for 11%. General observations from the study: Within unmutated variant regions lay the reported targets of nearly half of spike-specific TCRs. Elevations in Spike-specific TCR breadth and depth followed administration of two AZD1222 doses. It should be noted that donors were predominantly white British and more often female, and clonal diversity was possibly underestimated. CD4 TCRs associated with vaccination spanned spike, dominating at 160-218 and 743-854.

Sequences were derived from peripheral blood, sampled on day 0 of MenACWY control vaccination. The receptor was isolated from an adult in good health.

DNA of the CDR3: TGTGCCAGCAGCGACGCCCTCCCCGGGAAATCAGATACGCAGTATTTT. This sequence encodes CASSDALPGKSDTQYF. The rearrangement uses TRBV7-3 and TRBJ2-3; D is perhaps TRBD2 (5 bases). The CDR3 covers 16 residues. Per the germline V gene, CDR1 is SGHTA and CDR2 is FQGTGA. V shed 5 bases and J shed 4 bases, with 19 bases lying between them. The complete variable domain, with remaining parts taken from reference TRBV7-3 and TRBJ2-3, reads GAGVSQTPSNKVTEKGKYVELRCDPISGHTALYWYRQSLGQGPEFLIYFQGTGAADDSGLPNDRFFAVRPEGSVSTLKIQRTERGDSAVYLCASSDALPGKSDTQYFGPGTRLTVL.